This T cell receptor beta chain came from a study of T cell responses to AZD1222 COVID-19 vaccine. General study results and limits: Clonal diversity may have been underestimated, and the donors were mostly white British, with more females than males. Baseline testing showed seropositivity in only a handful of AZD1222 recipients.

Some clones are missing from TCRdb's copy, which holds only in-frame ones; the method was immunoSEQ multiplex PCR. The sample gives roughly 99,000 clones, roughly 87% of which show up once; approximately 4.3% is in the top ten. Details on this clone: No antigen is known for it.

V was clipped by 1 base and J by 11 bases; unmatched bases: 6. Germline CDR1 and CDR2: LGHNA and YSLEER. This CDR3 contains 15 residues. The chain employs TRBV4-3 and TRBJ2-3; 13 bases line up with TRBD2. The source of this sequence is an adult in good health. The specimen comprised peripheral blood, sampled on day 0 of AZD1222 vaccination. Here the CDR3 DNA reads TGCGCCAGCAGCCAAGGGAGGACTAGCGGGGGTAAGCAGTATTTT. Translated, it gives CASSQGRTSGGKQYF.